This T cell receptor beta chain was profiled in a study of HIV-infected patients and healthy controls. Whole-study context: In most of the 16 patients, CD4 counts climbed slightly after three months but remained subnormal. By the second bleed, viral load was undetectable in about 75% of the 16 patients. Overall study results and limits: In healthy controls, MAIT alpha CDR3s were common; in HIV+ repertoires, severely depleted.

In its sample, this clonotype is medium-sized. Its antigen is currently unknown. Little can be read into the size of this beta chain, an off-target read in a library designed for alpha chains. 400 to 550 ng RNA was reverse transcribed with alpha and beta constant-region primers. Alpha and beta chain libraries were made separately by chain-specific third strand synthesis with multiplexing indices. TCRdb ran MiXCR on the 5' RACE reads and lists one entry per CDR3 protein. The sample holds about 8,000 distinct CDR3 sequences, approximately 6.7% seen once. Follow-up blood was drawn about 14 weeks, roughly three months, after antiretroviral therapy began. Whole blood was used without fractionation, so all unsorted peripheral T cells were included. The V gene end was trimmed by 5 bases and the J gene end by 3 bases; junction bases not matched to a gene: 2. Germline V CDR1 and CDR2: SGHTA, FQGNSA. This CDR3 comprises 13 residues.

The sequencing here drew on blood, taken during antiretroviral therapy. V and J are TRBV7-2 and TRBJ2-3; 7 nucleotides match TRBD2. This sequence was found in an adult with HIV infection. The CDR3 sequence: CASSRRGTDTQYF. The CDR3 DNA reads TGTGCCAGCAGCCGGCGGGGGACAGATACGCAGTATTTT.